A selection of T cell receptor beta chains follows, all from one sample in a study of shared clonotypes between healthy human individuals. Some clones are missing from TCRdb's copy, which holds only in-frame ones; the method was immunoSEQ multiplex PCR. Of more than 1.2 million clones in the sample, approximately 98.5% are singletons; the top ten hold over 0.3%. The sample was naive CD4+ T cells sorted from blood. These receptors all come from a young man in good health. The CDR3 runs from the conserved cysteine through the conserved F or W. Fields, in order: J gene, V gene, D gene, clone size, CDR3 length, CDR3 protein, CDR3 DNA. A D gene is named only where the DNA matches it firmly. Rows give clone size only sometimes, using once, few, many, or a class for an expanded clone.

TRBJ2-4,TRBV7-2,.,.,11,CASSLVGIQYF,TGTGCCAGCAGCTTAGTGGGTATTCAGTACTTC
TRBJ2-2,TRBV7-3,TRBD1,.,15,CASSKTGPNTGELFF,TGTGCCAGCAGCAAGACAGGGCCTAACACCGGGGAGCTGTTTTTT
TRBJ2-1,TRBV7-8,TRBD2,.,16,CASSSQRDYVEDEQFF,TGTGCCAGCAGCTCGCAGCGGGATTACGTAGAGGATGAGCAGTTCTTC
TRBJ2-3,TRBV30,.,.,10,CAWSGAAEYF,TGTGCCTGGAGTGGAGCTGCGGAGTATTTT
TRBJ1-2,TRBV14,.,.,14,CASSPIGRARGYTF,TGTGCCAGCAGCCCCATTGGGAGGGCCCGTGGCTACACCTTC
TRBJ1-2,TRBV10-3,.,.,13,CALQPQVFSGYTF,TGTGCCTTACAGCCCCAGGTATTCTCTGGCTACACCTTC
TRBJ1-1,TRBV14,.,.,15,CASSPLGVGSTEAFF,TGTGCCAGCAGCCCCCTGGGGGTGGGGAGCACTGAAGCTTTCTTT
TRBJ2-2,TRBV5-1,.,.,14,CATQYGWNTGELFF,TGCGCCACTCAGTACGGTTGGAACACCGGGGAGCTGTTTTTT
TRBJ1-1,TRBV9,.,.,13,CASSVEGRAEAFF,TGTGCCAGCAGCGTCGAGGGAAGGGCTGAAGCTTTCTTT
TRBJ2-3,TRBV28,TRBD2,.,13,CASTAGPRDTQYF,TGTGCCAGCACAGCGGGGCCCAGAGATACGCAGTATTTT
TRBJ2-7,TRBV13,TRBD2,.,17,CASSLAGLADFSYEQYF,TGTGCCAGCAGCTTGGCAGGACTAGCGGATTTTTCCTACGAGCAGTACTTC
TRBJ2-2,TRBV15,TRBD2,.,17,CATSRDLVGGRTGELFF,TGTGCCACCAGCAGAGATCTGGTGGGAGGGCGGACCGGGGAGCTGTTTTTT
TRBJ2-3,TRBV10-2,TRBD2,.,17,CASSERGRLAYSNTQYF,TGCGCCAGCAGTGAGCGGGGCAGACTAGCGTATTCGAATACGCAGTATTTT
TRBJ2-5,TRBV4-3,TRBD1,.,16,CASSQVGTGVGETQYF,TGCGCCAGCAGCCAAGTCGGGACAGGGGTAGGGGAGACCCAGTACTTC
TRBJ1-2,TRBV28,TRBD1,.,15,CASRHGGQGATGYTF,TGTGCCAGCAGACACGGGGGACAGGGGGCCACAGGCTACACCTTC
TRBJ2-1,TRBV28,.,.,12,CASSVTDNEQFF,TGTGCCAGCAGTGTGACAGACAATGAGCAGTTCTTC
TRBJ2-6,TRBV7-2,TRBD1,.,15,CASSTPGSQGASLAF,TGTGCCAGCAGCACACCCGGCTCACAGGGGGCCTCGTTGGCTTTC
TRBJ2-7,TRBV25-1,TRBD1,once,15,CASSLGGQGAREQYF,TGTGCCAGCTCCCTAGGGGGACAGGGGGCTCGGGAGCAGTACTTC
TRBJ1-3,TRBV18,.,.,15,CASSLGWNSGNTIYF,TGTGCCAGCTCACTGGGGTGGAACTCTGGAAACACCATATATTTT
TRBJ1-1,TRBV6-5,.,.,13,CASSYKPNTEAFF,TGTGCCAGCAGTTACAAACCGAACACTGAAGCTTTCTTT
TRBJ2-7,TRBV10-1,.,.,13,CASSRETEGEQYF,TGCGCCAGCAGTCGAGAGACGGAGGGCGAGCAGTACTTC
TRBJ1-3,TRBV25-1,.,.,14,CASSFGSSGNTIYF,TGTGCCAGCAGTTTCGGCAGCTCTGGAAACACCATATATTTT
TRBJ2-3,TRBV9,.,.,16,CASSVGAGFGTDTQYF,TGTGCCAGCAGCGTAGGAGCCGGTTTCGGCACAGATACGCAGTATTTT
TRBJ1-3,TRBV5-1,.,.,16,CASSLGAGVAGNTIYF,TGCGCCAGCAGCTTGGGGGCAGGGGTCGCTGGAAACACCATATATTTT
TRBJ2-3,TRBV29-1,.,once,15,CSVETTASSTDTQYF,TGCAGCGTTGAGACGACAGCTTCTAGCACAGATACGCAGTATTTT
TRBJ2-2,TRBV11-2,.,.,16,CASSLGEFANTGELFF,TGTGCCAGCAGCTTAGGAGAGTTCGCGAACACCGGGGAGCTGTTTTTT
TRBJ2-7,TRBV30,.,.,15,CAWSLEGRIFYEQYF,TGTGCCTGGAGTTTGGAGGGCAGAATATTCTACGAGCAGTACTTC
TRBJ2-1,TRBV11-3,.,once,13,CASSLGLANEQFF,TGTGCCAGCAGCTTGGGGCTAGCGAATGAGCAGTTCTTC
TRBJ1-1,TRBV7-9,.,.,17,CASSLGTGGWVQGEAFF,TGTGCCAGCAGCTTAGGAACGGGGGGCTGGGTTCAAGGTGAAGCTTTCTTT
TRBJ2-7,TRBV7-9,.,.,15,CASSLVEGALYEQYF,TGTGCCAGCAGCTTGGTGGAGGGGGCTTTGTACGAGCAGTACTTC
TRBJ1-4,TRBV2,.,.,13,CASSVERNEKLFF,TGTGCCAGCAGTGTAGAGAGGAATGAAAAACTGTTTTTT
TRBJ2-1,TRBV15,.,once,19,CATSRDTQLSRREYNEQFF,TGTGCCACCAGCAGAGATACCCAACTTTCCAGGCGTGAATACAATGAGCAGTTCTTC
TRBJ2-1,TRBV4-2,.,.,16,CASSQDALGFYNEQFF,TGTGCCAGCAGCCAAGATGCACTAGGGTTCTACAATGAGCAGTTCTTC
TRBJ2-7,TRBV2,TRBD1,.,12,CASSPQGYEQYF,TGTGCCAGCAGCCCACAGGGGTACGAGCAGTACTTC
TRBJ2-5,TRBV15,TRBD2,.,22,CATSRDSPSSGRARWRGETQYF,TGTGCCACCAGCAGAGATAGTCCGTCCAGCGGGAGGGCCCGGTGGCGTGGGGAGACCCAGTACTTC
TRBJ2-7,TRBV11-2,.,.,15,CASSLVFRGGYEQYF,TGTGCCAGCAGCTTAGTTTTTAGAGGGGGCTACGAGCAGTACTTC
TRBJ2-2,TRBV14,.,.,16,CASGGGLSSRPGELFF,TGTGCCAGCGGGGGAGGTTTGAGCTCCAGGCCCGGGGAGCTGTTTTTT
TRBJ1-4,TRBV30,TRBD1,once,15,CAWSVTRRQGEKLFF,TGTGCCTGGAGTGTTACTCGAAGACAGGGTGAAAAACTGTTTTTT
TRBJ2-7,TRBV7-6,.,.,14,CASSLAQTSFEQYF,TGTGCCAGCAGCTTAGCCCAGACTAGTTTCGAGCAGTACTTC
TRBJ2-1,TRBV7-2,TRBD2,.,16,CASSLGGRGLFDEQFF,TGTGCCAGCAGCTTAGGCGGGAGAGGTTTATTCGATGAGCAGTTCTTC
TRBJ1-1,TRBV6-5,.,.,14,CASSYSNWGTEAFF,TGTGCCAGCAGTTACTCGAACTGGGGCACTGAAGCTTTCTTT
TRBJ2-3,TRBV7-6,.,.,16,CASSLGAGSFTDTQYF,TGTGCCAGCAGCTTAGGGGCGGGATCTTTCACAGATACGCAGTATTTT
TRBJ1-1,TRBV28,.,.,13,CASLDIMDAEAFF,TGTGCCAGCCTCGACATTATGGACGCTGAAGCTTTCTTT